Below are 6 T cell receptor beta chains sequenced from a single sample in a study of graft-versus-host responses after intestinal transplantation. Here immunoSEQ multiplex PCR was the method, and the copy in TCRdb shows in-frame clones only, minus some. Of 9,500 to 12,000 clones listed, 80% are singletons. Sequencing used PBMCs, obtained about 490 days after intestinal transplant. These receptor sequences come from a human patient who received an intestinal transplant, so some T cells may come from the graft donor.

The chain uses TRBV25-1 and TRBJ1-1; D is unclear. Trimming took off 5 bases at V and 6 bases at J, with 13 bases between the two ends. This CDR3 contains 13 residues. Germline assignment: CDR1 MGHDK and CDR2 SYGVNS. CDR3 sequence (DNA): TGTGCCAGCAGTCCTCGGCGGGGTGCTGAAGCTTTCTTT. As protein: CASSPRRGAEAFF.

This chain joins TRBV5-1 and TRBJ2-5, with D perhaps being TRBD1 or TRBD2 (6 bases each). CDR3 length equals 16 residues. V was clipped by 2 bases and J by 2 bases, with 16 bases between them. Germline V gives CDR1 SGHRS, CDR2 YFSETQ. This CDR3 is CASSFGGLGAQETQYF. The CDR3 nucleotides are TGCGCCAGCAGCTTTGGGGGGCTGGGGGCTCAAGAGACCCAGTACTTC.

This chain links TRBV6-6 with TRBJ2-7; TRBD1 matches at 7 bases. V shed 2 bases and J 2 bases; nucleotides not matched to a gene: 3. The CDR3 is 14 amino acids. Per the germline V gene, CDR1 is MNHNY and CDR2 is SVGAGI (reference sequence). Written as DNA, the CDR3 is TGTGCCAGCAGTTACAGGGGGCAGGCCTACGAGCAGTACTTC. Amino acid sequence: CASSYRGQAYEQYF.

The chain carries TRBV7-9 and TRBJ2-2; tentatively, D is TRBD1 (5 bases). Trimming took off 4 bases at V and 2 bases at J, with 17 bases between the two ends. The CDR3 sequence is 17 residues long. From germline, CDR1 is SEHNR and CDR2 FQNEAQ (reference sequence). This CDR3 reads CASSSRDGRDNTGELFF. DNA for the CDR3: TGTGCCAGCAGCTCCCGAGATGGCAGGGATAACACCGGGGAGCTGTTTTTT.

The CDR3 region is CASSQSSRTSGFNEQFF. The CDR3 coding sequence is TGCGCCAGCAGTCAAAGCTCCAGAACTAGCGGATTCAATGAGCAGTTCTTC. V usage is TRBV23-1 and J usage is TRBJ2-1; 8 bases agree with TRBD2. TRBV23-1 is an ORF for which the function is uncertain. The trim removed 2 bases at V and 6 bases at J, leaving 12 bases unmatched. The CDR3 is 17 amino acids.

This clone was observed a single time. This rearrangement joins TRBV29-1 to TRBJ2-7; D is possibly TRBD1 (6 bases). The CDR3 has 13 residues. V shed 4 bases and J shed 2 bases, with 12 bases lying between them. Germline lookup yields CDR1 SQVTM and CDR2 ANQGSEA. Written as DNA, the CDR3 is TGCAGCGTTGCCGGGACACTTACCTACGAGCAGTACTTC. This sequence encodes CSVAGTLTYEQYF.